Below are 14 T cell receptor beta chains sequenced from a single sample in a study of CD8+ T cells in alopecia areata. Stated treatment: oral pan-JAK inhibitor, 5-10 mg twice daily. RNA extraction and reverse transcription yielded cDNA as sequencing template. Only in-frame clones appear in the TCRdb table, and some are missing; sequencing was by immunoSEQ multiplex PCR. Among some 110,000 clones listed, approximately 52% were seen once. The sample was CD8+ T cells sorted from blood, taken at week 4, from a patient treated with tofacitinib. These receptors all stem from a human donor with alopecia areata.

This rearrangement joins TRBV29-1 to TRBJ1-1; D remains unclear. This CDR3 region has 15 residues. The ends were cut back, 4 bases at V and 1 base at J, with 16 bases in the middle. The V gene's germline CDR1 is SQVTM and CDR2 ANQGSEA. This chain's CDR3 is CSVGPPGASNTEAFF. The DNA of the CDR3 is TGCAGCGTTGGGCCCCCGGGAGCCTCGAACACTGAAGCTTTCTTT.

The chain uses TRBV5-1 and TRBJ2-7; tentatively, D is TRBD1 or TRBD2 (5 bases each). V was clipped by 4 bases and J by 4 bases, with 15 bases between them. The length of the CDR3 is 14 residues. The germline gives CDR1 SGHRS, CDR2 YFSETQ. CDR3: CASSPRDGEYEQYF. For the CDR3, the DNA is TGCGCCAGCAGCCCGAGGGACGGGGAATACGAGCAGTACTTC.

The genes are TRBV29-1 and TRBJ2-7; unclear D gene. The V and J ends lost 6 bases and 0 bases respectively, with 12 bases between them. The CDR3 loop spans 13 amino acids. Germline loops: CDR1 SQVTM, CDR2 ANQGSEA. This CDR3 reads CSVLTQLSYEQYF. Written as DNA, the CDR3 is TGCAGCGTCCTGACCCAGCTCTCCTACGAGCAGTACTTC.

The chain employs TRBV27 and TRBJ1-2, with D perhaps matching TRBD1 (5 bases). With 5 bases removed from V and 4 bases from J, the gap between germline ends came to 11 bases. The CDR3 runs 13 residues. Germline V gene lookup returns CDR1 MNHEY and CDR2 SMNVEV (reference sequence). CDR3 sequence reads: CASSRRGAYGYTF. The DNA for the CDR3 is TGTGCCAGCAGTCGAAGGGGAGCCTATGGCTACACCTTC.

The chain combines TRBV7-9 with TRBJ2-1; 11 bases are a match to TRBD1. Germline V gives CDR1 SEHNR, CDR2 FQNEAQ (reference sequence). CDR3 length equals 16 residues. J gave up 6 bases and V 3 bases, and 7 bases lay outside the gene matches. CDR3 loop: CASSFLTGTGGNEQFF. The CDR3 region has the DNA TGTGCCAGCAGCTTCCTCACCGGGACAGGGGGCAATGAGCAGTTCTTC.

The gene calls are TRBV29-1 and TRBJ2-1, with D hard to call. The CDR3 consists of 13 residues. The V end was cut by 7 bases, the J end by 3 bases, with 13 bases between. Germline assignment: CDR1 SQVTM and CDR2 ANQGSEA. CDR3 residues: CSAVTADYNEQFF. The CDR3, as DNA: TGCAGCGCAGTTACAGCCGACTACAATGAGCAGTTCTTC.

This clone is medium-sized. This chain joins TRBV19 and TRBJ1-5; no firm D call. Trimming took off 6 bases at V and 0 bases at J, with 6 bases between the two ends. CDR3 length: 13 amino acids. The germline gives CDR1 LNHDA, CDR2 SQIVND (reference sequence). The chain's CDR3 is CASSYNSNQPQHF. The CDR3 bases are TGTGCCAGTAGCTATAATAGCAATCAGCCCCAGCATTTT.

V is TRBV5-6 and J is TRBJ2-5; 9 nucleotides match TRBD1. The CDR3 sequence is 13 residues long. With 4 bases clipped from V and 5 bases from J, the junction kept 3 bases outside the gene matches. Germline V CDR1 and CDR2: SGHDT, YYEEEE. The CDR3: CASSQGQGETQYF. CDR3 DNA sequence: TGTGCCAGCAGCCAGGGACAGGGTGAGACCCAGTACTTC.

The chain employs TRBV4-3 and TRBJ2-1; the D is unclear. V shed 1 base and J shed 5 bases, with 12 bases lying between them. The CDR3 runs 15 residues. Germline CDR1 and CDR2: LGHNA and YSLEER. The CDR3, as DNA: TGCGCCAGCAGCCAAGTAAGGGCACCCGACAATGAGCAGTTCTTC. Protein: CASSQVRAPDNEQFF.

A few counts support this clone. Written as DNA, the CDR3 is TGCAGCGCCGAACAGGGAGGGGAGAATGGCTACACCTTC. Protein sequence: CSAEQGGENGYTF. V gene TRBV29-1 combines with J gene TRBJ1-2, with D maybe TRBD1 (6 bases). The CDR3 runs to 13 residues. Deletions cut 7 bases from V and 6 bases from J, with 18 bases between. CDR1 is SQVTM, CDR2 ANQGSEA, per germline.

This clone was seen only a few times. This chain connects TRBV27 to TRBJ1-1; D is undetermined. The V gene lost 8 bases and the J gene lost 1 base, with 11 bases spanning the gap. The CDR3 contains 13 residues. Germline V gene lookup returns CDR1 MNHEY and CDR2 SMNVEV (reference sequence). CDR3 in DNA: TGTGCCAGCCGATCTCTGAGGAACACTGAAGCTTTCTTT. It codes for CASRSLRNTEAFF.

This clone was seen a handful of times. This chain uses TRBV25-1 with TRBJ2-3; D is perhaps TRBD1 or TRBD2 (5 bases each). Germline V CDR1 and CDR2: MGHDK, SYGVNS. The CDR3 loop spans 18 amino acids. Trimming pared 3 bases from V and 0 bases from J, leaving 19 bases between. This chain's CDR3 is CASSDVRGPSASTDTQYF. The CDR3 DNA reads as TGTGCCAGCAGTGATGTTAGGGGACCCTCCGCTAGCACAGATACGCAGTATTTT.

There are a few counts of this clone. The chain carries TRBV29-1 and TRBJ2-1, with D possibly called TRBD1 or TRBD2 (6 bases each). Germline CDR1 is SQVTM and CDR2 is ANQGSEA. Trimming pared 8 bases from V and 8 bases from J, leaving 19 bases between. This CDR3 contains 13 residues. In DNA, the CDR3 is TGCAGCTCCAAGGGGGGCATCATAGATGAGCAGTTCTTC. It encodes CSSKGGIIDEQFF.

J is TRBJ1-5 and V is TRBV15, with D unresolved. Germline CDR1 is LNHNV and CDR2 is YYDKDF (reference sequence). V was clipped by 5 bases and J by 4 bases, with 9 bases between them. CDR3 length equals 13 residues. CDR3 residues: CATSLPGNQPQHF. Written as DNA, the CDR3 is TGTGCCACCAGCCTCCCAGGAAATCAGCCCCAGCATTTT.